Listed here are 14 T cell receptor beta chains from one sample, sequenced in a study of T cell responses to AZD1222 COVID-19 vaccine. Data came from immunoSEQ multiplex PCR; TCRdb stores just in-frame clones and leaves some out. The table records approximately 150,000 clones, about 82% of them present only once. This specimen consisted of peripheral blood, obtained 28 days after the second AZD1222 dose. The receptors shown here come from an adult who received the AZD1222 COVID-19 vaccine.

V gene TRBV27 combines with J gene TRBJ2-1, with D tentatively TRBD2 (5 bases). The CDR3 spans 15 residues. The V and J ends lost 5 bases and 3 bases respectively, with 14 bases between them. Germline V gene data show CDR1 as MNHEY and CDR2 as SMNVEV (reference sequence). Here the CDR3 reads CASSPRPTSYNEQFF. In nucleotides, the CDR3 is TGTGCCAGCAGTCCCCGGCCCACTAGCTACAATGAGCAGTTCTTC.

V usage is TRBV6-2 or TRBV6-3 and J usage is TRBJ2-1; 11 bases align to TRBD2. The CDR3 loop spans 15 amino acids. V was pared by 5 bases and J by 12 bases, with 12 bases of the junction left unmatched. CDR1 MNHEY and CDR2 SVGEGT come from the germline V gene. The CDR3 coding sequence is TGTGCCAGCAGTCGCGGGACTAGCGGCCTCGCAGTGCAGTTCTTC. It specifies CASSRGTSGLAVQFF.

J is TRBJ2-1 and V is TRBV6-5; D not resolved. V lost 5 bases to trimming and J lost 5 bases, with 7 bases between them. Germline-derived CDR1 and CDR2 are MNHEY and SVGAGI. This CDR3 has 12 residues. The chain's CDR3 is CASSPRNNEQFF. CDR3 sequence (DNA): TGTGCCAGCAGTCCCCGCAACAATGAGCAGTTCTTC.

The rearrangement uses TRBV2 and TRBJ1-4; tentative D call: TRBD1 (6 bases). CDR1 is SNHLY and CDR2 is FYNNEI in the germline V gene. The CDR3 extends over 14 amino acids. V was trimmed by 1 base and J by 6 bases, leaving 9 bases between them. CDR3 region: CASSEGGAYEKLFF. In nucleotides, the CDR3 is TGTGCCAGCAGTGAAGGGGGGGCATATGAAAAACTGTTTTTT.

This chain connects TRBV4-1 to TRBJ1-1; perhaps TRBD1 as D (5 bases). The V and J ends lost 4 bases and 3 bases respectively, with 15 bases between them. Germline V gives CDR1 MGHRA, CDR2 YSYEKL. This CDR3 has 15 amino acids. This chain's CDR3 is CASSRGPSGDTEAFF. The DNA for the CDR3 is TGCGCCAGCAGCCGGGGACCCTCGGGTGACACTGAAGCTTTCTTT.

Points on this clone: It may be a read error: a sequence one base away is much more abundant. The V gene is TRBV3-1 (or the pseudogene TRBV3-2), the J gene TRBJ2-7; no firm D call. The germline gives CDR1 LGHDT, CDR2 YNNKEL (reference sequence). V lost 2 bases, J lost 1 base, and 0 bases lay in between. The CDR3 covers 11 residues. CDR3 sequence reads: CASSQSYEQYF. The CDR3 DNA follows: TGTGCCAGCAGCCAATCCTACGAGCAGTACTTC.

This chain links TRBV27 with TRBJ1-2, with 7 bases fitting TRBD1. Germline V CDR1 and CDR2: MNHEY, SMNVEV (reference sequence). There are 14 residues in the CDR3. V shed 5 bases, J shed 6 bases, and the junction held 9 bases outside the gene matches. The DNA for the CDR3 is TGTGCCAGCAGTCCCCTCGGGACAGCAGATGGCTACACCTTC. Protein sequence: CASSPLGTADGYTF.

V usage is TRBV6-6 and J usage is TRBJ1-5, with 7 nucleotides matching TRBD1. CDR1 and CDR2 (germline): MNHNY, SVGAGI (reference sequence). The CDR3 is made up of 17 amino acids. With V trimmed by 5 bases and J by 0 bases, 10 bases remained unmatched. CDR3 in amino acids: CASSPDRAGYSNQPQHF. CDR3 sequence (DNA): TGTGCCAGCAGTCCCGACAGGGCCGGTTATAGCAATCAGCCCCAGCATTTT.

The table lists this clone with a count of one. The chain has TRBV27 and TRBJ1-3; no definite D call. Trimming cost V 2 bases and J 4 bases, with 6 bases left between them. Germline CDR1 MNHEY, CDR2 SMNVEV (reference sequence). CDR3 length equals 13 residues. The CDR3 region is CASSLGEGNTIYF. As DNA, the CDR3 is TGTGCCAGCAGTTTAGGTGAGGGAAACACCATATATTTT.

The chain combines TRBV12-5 with TRBJ1-5; a weak D match, TRBD1 (6 bases). V shed 6 bases and J shed 5 bases, with 11 bases lying between them. CDR3 size: 13 residues. CDR1 and CDR2 from the germline V gene are LGHNT and FRNRAP. The CDR3 sequence: CASGSGVYQPQHF. CDR3 DNA: TGTGCTAGTGGCTCAGGGGTGTATCAGCCCCAGCATTTT. Filled out from reference TRBV12-5 and TRBJ1-5, the complete variable domain reads DARVTQTPRHKVTEMGQEVTMRCQPILGHNTVFWYRQTMMQGLELLAYFRNRAPLDDSGMPKDRFSAEMPDATLATLKIQPSEPRDSAVYFCASGSGVYQPQHFGDGTRLSIL.

The rearrangement joins TRBV11-2 to TRBJ2-3; D unresolved. Germline loops: CDR1 SGHAT, CDR2 FQNNGV. The CDR3 is 14 amino acids. Trimming left V 3 bases short and J 2 bases short, with 9 bases between. CDR3 loop: CASSLAGDTDTQYF. CDR3 in DNA: TGTGCCAGCAGCTTGGCTGGGGACACAGATACGCAGTATTTT.

This rearrangement joins TRBV18 to TRBJ1-1; 7 bases align to TRBD1. CDR1 KGHSH and CDR2 LQKENI come from the germline V gene. The CDR3 totals 15 residues. Unmatched junction bases numbered 3, after V lost 1 base and J lost 1 base. In nucleotides, the CDR3 is TGTGCCAGCTCACCACAACAGGGGTCGAACACTGAAGCTTTCTTT. Amino acid sequence: CASSPQQGSNTEAFF. Full variable domain (remainder filled in from reference TRBV18 and TRBJ1-1): NAGVMQNPRHLVRRRGQEARLRCSPMKGHSHVYWYRQLPEEGLKFMVYLQKENIIDESGMPKERFSAEFPKEGPSILRIQQVVRGDSAAYFCASSPQQGSNTEAFFGQGTRLTVV.

The chain couples TRBV20-1 to TRBJ2-1; no clear D gene. V was clipped by 6 bases and J by 3 bases, with 6 bases between them. The CDR3 runs 11 residues. Germline V gene data show CDR1 as DFQATT and CDR2 as SNEGSKA (reference sequence). CDR3 DNA sequence: TGCAGTGCATCTATCTACAATGAGCAGTTCTTC. The encoded protein is CSASIYNEQFF.

This chain connects TRBV28 to TRBJ1-4; tentatively, D is TRBD1 (5 bases). CDR1 MDHEN and CDR2 SYDVKM come from the germline V gene. The CDR3 is 14 residues long. V lost 5 bases and J 5 bases, leaving 12 bases between the germline ends. The CDR3 spells CASSTGGLNEKLFF. The CDR3 DNA reads as TGTGCCAGCAGTACCGGGGGACTAAATGAAAAACTGTTTTTT.